The T cell receptor (beta chain) under discussion was sequenced for a study of cytotoxic CD8 clonotypes in ibrutinib-treated CLL (dated by TCRdb to about 2021). For context, the study as a whole: The cohort included approximately 15 treatment-naive and under 13 relapsed/refractory patients; around 17 were IGHV unmutated. Responses were partial in about 25 patients and complete in 2; after median about 63 months follow-up, 14 stayed in remission and about twelve progressed. The response samples were drawn at a median of around eleven months into treatment, with a range of roughly 6 to 36 months. An average of 255,043 productive templates and roughly 94,000 productive rearrangements was obtained per sample. Of the approximately 86 people in the trial, about 25 had longitudinal samples available. Cryopreserved peripheral blood mononuclear cells were obtained before treatment, at response, and at either sustained remission or disease progression. Every sample from remission and from progressive disease was obtained while the patients were still on ibrutinib.

There are many counts of this clone. Its antigen is unknown. Base qualities are not provided; no much larger clone lies one nucleotide away. The germline V gene (reference sequence) specifies PRHDT as CDR1 and FYEKMQ as CDR2. The CDR3 covers 14 residues, taking in both the cysteine and the phenylalanine. The only DNA kept is the CDR3, 42 bases in frame from the first base. Relative to germline, V is missing 4 bases and J is missing 2 bases, with 5 bases of the junction outside any gene match. Broader findings and caveats from the paper: An increase in clonality was observed at ibrutinib response, with clonality remaining stable during sustained remission and falling back toward baseline at progression. Public clonotypes were rare and either shrank or stayed stable during treatment, and the rise in clonality at ibrutinib response reflected expansion of private clonotypes. Baseline clonality exceeded that of age-matched healthy donors and correlated strongly with circulating CD8+ T-cell counts. Sampling times were not matched between patients in sustained remission and patients whose disease was progressing, and lymph node repertoires were not examined.

A MiSeq instrument was used for deep resolution sequencing, which targeted depths ranging from 1 in 1 million up to 1 in 200,000 T cells, with coverage averaging 10x for each clonotype. TCR beta libraries were generated with the immunoSEQ hsTCRB Kit. The authors processed their data as follows. The data were analyzed with ImmunoSEQ Analyzer and ImmunoSEQ Data Assistant, and V, D and J gene assignments followed IMGT definitions. Clonality, which ranges from 0 to 1, was calculated by subtracting the normalized Shannon entropy of productive rearrangement frequencies from one. Only overrepresented clonotypes making up at least 0.05% of each patient's repertoire were included in the public clonotype analysis. Roughly 12 age-matched healthy donor repertoires from immuneACCESS were used as controls for clonality. TCRdb re-hosts the immuneACCESS table, in-frame sequences only. Its copies lack some clones; in the studies checked, an unresolved V gene accounts for under half of them, and the cause for the rest is not known. V, J and clone size derive from that table, while D and trimming were established from the DNA sequence. A total of 40,000 or so clones appear in this sample, just over 65% of them only once. In total, the top ten clones hold roughly 21% of the sample.

The meaning of the sample's time point label: roughly 23 months on ibrutinib. For TCR beta library preparation, 1.5 to 2 micrograms of genomic DNA was extracted from cryopreserved PBMCs. Longitudinal blood samples from CLL patients on ibrutinib monotherapy were analyzed using high-throughput TCR beta sequencing. The patients were enrolled in a single-center, open-label phase 2 trial of ibrutinib monotherapy. This chain is built from TRBV13 and TRBJ2-7, and TRBD1 matches 7 of the central bases. The sample here was PBMCs, taken after 24 months of ibrutinib treatment. The clonotype originates from a human donor with chronic lymphocytic leukemia. The CDR3: CASSSYRGPYEQYF. The sequence in DNA is TGTGCCAGCAGCTCCTACAGGGGACCCTACGAGCAGTACTTC. The variable domain in full, with residues beyond the CDR3 obtained from the reference TRBV13 and TRBJ2-7 genes, is AAGVIQSPRHLIKEKRETATLKCYPIPRHDTVYWYQQGPGQDPQFLISFYEKMQSDKGSIPDRFSAQQFSDYHSELNMSSLELGDSALYFCASSSYRGPYEQYFGPGTRLTVT.